Given below is one T cell receptor beta chain in context. Its matching antigen is unknown. The data were obtained in a study of graft-versus-host responses after intestinal transplantation. Turning to the study itself: Recipients were all induced with anti-thymocyte globulin, then given tacrolimus and steroids for around three years.

Sequencing was performed with immunoSEQ multiplex PCR; in TCRdb, only in-frame clones are kept and a portion is missing. The sample gives fewer than 85,000 clones, about 90% of which show up once; just under 2.5% is in the top ten. CDR1 SGHNT and CDR2 YYREEE come from the germline V gene (reference sequence). The germline V and J ends were trimmed by 3 bases and 2 bases, with 8 bases remaining between them. The CDR3 length is 13 residues. The genes are TRBV5-4 and TRBJ1-1, with a weak D call TRBD1 (5 bases). The TCR sequence derives from a human donor who received an intestinal transplant. Sequenced material: unstimulated CD8+ T cells sorted from spleen or lymph node cells, taken before intestinal transplant. The CDR3 DNA reads as TGTGCCAGCAGCTGGGGCCGCAACACTGAAGCTTTCTTT. Translated, it gives CASSWGRNTEAFF. Full variable domain (rest looked up from reference TRBV5-4 and TRBJ1-1): ETGVTQSPTHLIKTRGQQVTLRCSSQSGHNTVSWYQQALGQGPQFIFQYYREEENGRGNFPPRFSGLQFPNYSSELNVNALELDDSALYLCASSWGRNTEAFFGQGTRLTVV.